Sequencing of this TCR beta chain was carried out in a study of blood T cell repertoires in COVID-19. The overall study: Donors in the United States, Italy and Spain gave samples during acute or convalescent COVID-19. The analysed material was cDNA or gDNA that came from T cells, B-cell-depleted T cells, or PBMCs.

Trimming removed 3 bases at V and 2 bases at J, with 14 bases between. CDR1 SGDLS and CDR2 YYNGEE come from the germline V gene. The CDR3 spans 15 residues. In the authors' workflow: Using reference gene primer amplification, nucleated cell counts were estimated. Only in-frame clones appear in the TCRdb table, and some are missing; sequencing was by immunoSEQ multiplex PCR. V, J and clone size were drawn from that table, and D and trimming were deduced from the DNA. The table lists under 200,000 clones, about four fifths of them singletons. The chain uses TRBV9 and TRBJ1-2, with no clear D. The specimen sequenced was peripheral blood. The TCR was taken from a man between 70 and 80 years old with active or convalescent COVID-19. CDR3 sequence (DNA): TGTGCCAGCAGCGAGGCCCCGGGATTCAACTATGGCTACACCTTC. Translated: CASSEAPGFNYGYTF.